Shown below are 30 T cell receptor beta chains from a single sample sequenced in a study of cytomegalovirus exposure and HLA in healthy donors. PCR amplification relied on 60 Vbeta primers (plus 13 Jbeta primers). The table came from immunoSEQ multiplex PCR; TCRdb's copy has only in-frame clones and leaves some out. The sample lists about 150,000 clones, 65% to 80% occurring once. The source material was PBMCs. The source of these receptors is a woman aged 45-59 years in good health and CMV-seropositive.

The V and J genes are TRBV19 and TRBJ2-3; TRBD1 aligns across 9 bases. This CDR3 region has 16 residues. Unmatched junction bases numbered 5, after V lost 3 bases and J lost 1 base. Looked up from germline, CDR1 is LNHDA and CDR2 is SQIVND (reference sequence). The CDR3 sequence: CASSMTRTGGTDTQYF. The DNA for the CDR3 is TGTGCCAGTAGTATGACTCGGACAGGGGGCACAGATACGCAGTATTTT.

The chain is built from TRBV10-1 and TRBJ2-1; the match to TRBD2 covers 10 bases. CDR3 length: 21 amino acids. The ends lost 7 bases at V and 6 bases at J; junction bases unmatched: 27. Looked up from germline, CDR1 is WNHNN and CDR2 is SYGVQD (reference sequence). The CDR3 sequence: CASIQGEARLAGAVFFNEQFF. CDR3 DNA: TGCGCCAGCATCCAGGGGGAGGCCCGACTAGCGGGTGCAGTGTTTTTCAATGAGCAGTTCTTC.

This rearrangement joins TRBV5-1 to TRBJ1-2, with D unclear. The CDR3 loop spans 12 amino acids. CDR1 SGHRS and CDR2 YFSETQ come from the germline V gene. Trimming stripped 3 bases from V and 5 bases from J, with 8 bases between. The CDR3 reads CASSSGLYGYTF. As DNA, the CDR3 is TGCGCCAGCAGCTCCGGACTGTATGGCTACACCTTC.

The rearrangement links TRBV11-2 to TRBJ2-3; 11 bases match TRBD2. Germline V CDR1 and CDR2: SGHAT, FQNNGV. This CDR3 contains 15 residues. J was trimmed by 6 bases and V by 2 bases; bases with no gene match: 4. As DNA, the CDR3 is TGTGCCAGCAGCTTACTAGCGGGAGGTATCGATACGCAGTATTTT. As protein: CASSLLAGGIDTQYF.

The chain recombines TRBV5-1 with TRBJ1-2, with D possibly matching TRBD1 (6 bases). Trimming pared 3 bases from V and 0 bases from J, leaving 12 bases between. The CDR3 consists of 15 residues. Germline V gene lookup returns CDR1 SGHRS and CDR2 YFSETQ. The CDR3 bases are TGCGCCAGCAGCTCCCGGACAGACTCTAACTATGGCTACACCTTC. Protein sequence: CASSSRTDSNYGYTF. Filled out from reference TRBV5-1 and TRBJ1-2, the complete variable domain reads KAGVTQTPRYLIKTRGQQVTLSCSPISGHRSVSWYQQTPGQGLQFLFEYFSETQRNKGNFPGRFSGRQFSNSRSEMNVSTLELGDSALYLCASSSRTDSNYGYTFGSGTRLTVV.

The V and J genes are TRBV18 and TRBJ2-1, with TRBD1 matching 9 bases. The V and J ends lost 6 bases and 10 bases, in that order; junction bases with no gene match: 16. From germline, CDR1 is KGHSH and CDR2 LQKENI. The CDR3 loop spans 16 amino acids. CDR3 DNA: TGTGCCAGCTCCCACGGACAGGGGAGTGAGGCAGGGGAGCAGTTCTTC. Its translation: CASSHGQGSEAGEQFF. The whole variable domain, filled in from reference TRBV18 and TRBJ2-1, reads NAGVMQNPRHLVRRRGQEARLRCSPMKGHSHVYWYRQLPEEGLKFMVYLQKENIIDESGMPKERFSAEFPKEGPSILRIQQVVRGDSAAYFCASSHGQGSEAGEQFFGPGTRLTVL.

The CDR3 loop is CASTAGRLYEQYF. CDR3 bases: TGTGCCAGCACTGCGGGACGGCTCTACGAGCAGTACTTC. The chain joins TRBV18 to TRBJ2-7; a weak D match, TRBD2 (6 bases). The CDR3 consists of 13 residues. The germline V and J ends were trimmed by 8 bases and 3 bases, with 14 bases remaining between them. Germline assignment: CDR1 KGHSH and CDR2 LQKENI.

This clone appeared a few times. The J gene is TRBJ1-5, the V gene TRBV10-3; 8 bases fit TRBD1. The CDR3 contains 16 residues. The V and J ends lost 6 bases and 2 bases, in that order; junction bases with no gene match: 9. Per the germline V gene, CDR1 is ENHRY and CDR2 is SYGVKD. Here the CDR3 DNA reads TGTGCCATCAGCGACAGGGGCTTTTTCGGCAATCAGCCCCAGCATTTT. Protein: CAISDRGFFGNQPQHF.

Only a few counts were recorded for this clone. The V and J genes are TRBV5-1 and TRBJ1-1; possible D gene TRBD1, 5 bases. Germline CDR1 SGHRS, CDR2 YFSETQ. This CDR3 has 14 amino acids. The V and J ends lost 4 bases and 4 bases respectively, with 14 bases between them. The CDR3 here is CASSPRRGGTEAFF. DNA of the CDR3: TGCGCCAGCAGCCCCCGGCGGGGGGGCACTGAAGCTTTCTTT.

This clone has a handful of counts. The rearrangement uses TRBV25-1 and TRBJ1-2; 8 bases are a match to TRBD1. V trimming: 4 bases; J trimming: 5 bases; junction bases outside the gene matches: 3. The CDR3 loop spans 13 amino acids. From germline, CDR1 is MGHDK and CDR2 SYGVNS. The CDR3 coding sequence is TGTGCCAGCAGTGTGCAGGGGGCTTATGGCTACACCTTC. Its protein product is CASSVQGAYGYTF.

The genes are TRBV4-1 and TRBJ1-2; 8 bases agree with TRBD1. Per the germline V gene, CDR1 is MGHRA and CDR2 is YSYEKL. V trimming: 6 bases; J trimming: 0 bases; junction bases outside the gene matches: 3. This CDR3 has 14 residues. CDR3 nucleotides: TGCGCCAGCAGTACAGGGGGAGCTAACTATGGCTACACCTTC. Translated, it gives CASSTGGANYGYTF.

Remarks on this clone: At one boundary the junction diverges from the germline segment, which might be a read error. The CDR3 nucleotides read TGTGCCAGCAGCCTATCTGGGGCCAACGGCCTGACTTTC. Translated: CASSLSGANGLTF. The chain uses TRBV5-4 and TRBJ2-6; TRBD1 is a possible D gene (5 bases). The CDR3 loop spans 13 amino acids. The germline CDR1 and CDR2 sequences are SGHNT and YYREEE (reference sequence).

V is TRBV30 and J is TRBJ2-6, with TRBD2 as a possible D gene (5 bases). Germline V lookup: CDR1 GTSNPN, CDR2 SVGIG (reference sequence). V shed 8 bases and J shed 3 bases, with 11 bases lying between them. This CDR3 is built from 13 residues. CDR3 protein: CARGQFGANVLTF. Here the CDR3 DNA reads TGTGCCCGCGGGCAATTTGGGGCCAACGTCCTGACTTTC. Filled out from reference TRBV30 and TRBJ2-6, the complete variable domain reads SQTIHQWPATLVQPVGSPLSLECTVEGTSNPNLYWYRQAAGRGLQLLFYSVGIGQISSEVPQNLSASRPQDRQFILSSKKLLLSDSGFYLCARGQFGANVLTFGAGSRLTVL.

J is TRBJ1-2 and V is TRBV28; 9 nucleotides agree with TRBD1. The V and J ends lost 4 bases and 8 bases, in that order; junction bases with no gene match: 2. This CDR3 has 12 amino acids. The V gene's germline CDR1 is MDHEN and CDR2 SYDVKM. CDR3 nucleotides: TGTGCCAGCAGTTCACAGGGGGCAGGCTACACCTTC. Translation: CASSSQGAGYTF.

The V call is TRBV5-1, the J call TRBJ1-2, with D tentatively TRBD1 (6 bases). V gave up 3 bases and J gave up 1 base, with 10 bases separating them. This CDR3 comprises 14 residues. Per the germline V gene, CDR1 is SGHRS and CDR2 is YFSETQ. The CDR3 spells CASSSGQSNYGYTF. CDR3 bases: TGCGCCAGCAGCTCAGGACAGAGTAACTATGGCTACACCTTC.

This chain uses TRBV7-2 with TRBJ1-3, with 7 nucleotides matching TRBD1. Germline assignment: CDR1 SGHTA and CDR2 FQGNSA. With 4 bases clipped from V and 0 bases from J, the junction kept 15 bases outside the gene matches. The CDR3 has 19 amino acids. CDR3 DNA sequence: TGTGCCAGCAGCTCGCGGACAGGAGGATGGCGGAACTCTGGAAACACCATATATTTT. Encoded protein: CASSSRTGGWRNSGNTIYF.

The chain recombines TRBV6-5 with TRBJ2-2; D gene unclear. Germline V CDR1 and CDR2: MNHEY, SVGAGI. This CDR3 is 16 amino acids long. V was trimmed by 0 bases and J by 1 base, leaving 9 bases between them. The CDR3 region is CASSYSIPGNTGELFF. The CDR3 DNA follows: TGTGCCAGCAGTTACTCGATCCCAGGGAACACCGGGGAGCTGTTTTTT.

V gene TRBV11-1 combines with J gene TRBJ2-1; D may be TRBD1 (7 bases). This CDR3 spans 14 amino acids. V lost 5 bases to trimming and J lost 5 bases, with 13 bases between them. The germline V gene encodes CDR1 SGHAT and CDR2 FQDESV (reference sequence). The CDR3 sequence: CASSEWRGHNEQFF. In DNA form, the CDR3 reads TGTGCCAGCAGCGAATGGAGGGGGCACAATGAGCAGTTCTTC.

This chain joins TRBV29-1 and TRBJ2-1; 13 nucleotides agree with TRBD2. The V segment lost 7 bases and the J segment 6 bases; nucleotides outside the gene matches: 3. The CDR3 contains 13 residues. Germline values: CDR1 SQVTM, CDR2 ANQGSEA. In DNA, the CDR3 is TGCAGCGGCGGGACTAGCGGGACCAATGAGCAGTTCTTC. Translated, it gives CSGGTSGTNEQFF.

The rearrangement uses TRBV7-2 and TRBJ1-3; weak D call: TRBD1 (5 bases). The CDR3 runs 15 residues. Per germline, CDR1 SGHTA and CDR2 FQGNSA. Deletions cut 5 bases from V and 3 bases from J, with 14 bases between. CDR3 in amino acids: CASSRQYTGGNTIYF. The CDR3, as DNA: TGTGCCAGCAGCCGCCAGTATACAGGTGGAAACACCATATATTTT.

This clone appeared a single time. No conserved phenylalanine or tryptophan ends this CDR3, so it is likely a read error. The J gene is TRBJ1-5, the V gene TRBV6-5, with 9 bases lining up with TRBD1. This CDR3 has 15 residues. CDR1 MNHEY and CDR2 SVGAGI come from the germline V gene. Losses at the gene ends were 7 bases for V and 7 bases for J; bases not matched to a gene: 11. The CDR3 region has the DNA TGTGCCAGCAAACTAAAGACAGGGGGACAGCAGCCCCAGCATCTT. Amino acid sequence: CASKLKTGGQQPQHL.

The V call is TRBV2, the J call TRBJ1-1, with 8 bases that match TRBD1. CDR1 SNHLY and CDR2 FYNNEI come from the germline V gene. The CDR3 has 14 amino acids. The V and J ends lost 5 bases and 1 base, in that order; junction bases with no gene match: 3. The DNA for the CDR3 is TGTGCCAGCAGTTGGACAGGGCAGAACACTGAAGCTTTCTTT. Translating gives CASSWTGQNTEAFF.

This chain links TRBV5-6 with TRBJ2-5; the match to TRBD2 covers 10 bases. Per the germline V gene, CDR1 is SGHDT and CDR2 is YYEEEE. The CDR3 covers 16 residues. Losses at the gene ends were 5 bases for V and 5 bases for J; bases not matched to a gene: 12. CDR3 region: CASSRLAGVAHETQYF. The DNA for the CDR3 is TGTGCCAGCAGTCGCCTAGCGGGAGTGGCGCATGAGACCCAGTACTTC.

The chain combines TRBV6-1 with TRBJ1-3; no clear D gene. Germline V gene lookup returns CDR1 MNHNS and CDR2 SASEGT. The CDR3 extends over 16 amino acids. Trimming removed 4 bases from V and 4 bases from J, with 17 bases in between. The CDR3 nucleotides read TGTGCCAGCAGTGTAATAGCGGGTGGATCGGGAAACACCATATATTTT. Protein: CASSVIAGGSGNTIYF.

The chain uses TRBV11-2 and TRBJ2-7; D remains ambiguous. The CDR3 loop spans 16 amino acids. The V end was cut by 2 bases, the J end by 5 bases, with 19 bases between. Germline values: CDR1 SGHAT, CDR2 FQNNGV. The CDR3 nucleotides are TGTGCCAGCAGCTTAAGAGTCCCGGTAGTTCTTAACGAGCAGTACTTC. The encoded protein is CASSLRVPVVLNEQYF.

Only one count was recorded for this clone. V usage is TRBV11-3 and J usage is TRBJ2-7; the D gene is possibly TRBD1 (6 bases). Germline V gives CDR1 SGHNT, CDR2 YENEEA. V was clipped by 5 bases and J by 3 bases, with 14 bases between them. The CDR3 covers 14 residues. The CDR3 reads CASSPPDSVYEQYF. CDR3 coding DNA: TGTGCCAGCAGCCCTCCGGACAGTGTCTACGAGCAGTACTTC.

This sequence joins TRBV2 and TRBJ1-2; TRBD1 might be the D (6 bases). Germline V gene data show CDR1 as SNHLY and CDR2 as FYNNEI. V was shortened by 5 bases and J by 6 bases, with 16 bases between the two germline ends. The CDR3 runs to 14 residues. The CDR3 region has the DNA TGTGCCAGCAGTACAAGAGGGGGGAGGGATGGCTACACCTTC. Amino acid sequence: CASSTRGGRDGYTF.

In its sample, this clone was seen a few times. The V and J genes are TRBV5-5 and TRBJ1-1, with D unclear. Germline CDR1 is SGHKS and CDR2 is YYEKEE (reference sequence). This CDR3 contains 15 residues. Trimming pared 0 bases from V and 2 bases from J, leaving 11 bases between. In DNA form, the CDR3 reads TGTGCCAGCAGCTTGGAGGGTCCGGGAAACACTGAAGCTTTCTTT. Its protein product is CASSLEGPGNTEAFF.

The chain is built from TRBV7-6 and TRBJ2-1; D is possibly TRBD2 (5 bases). The CDR3 is 15 residues long. The germline V gene has CDR1 SGHVS and CDR2 FNYEAQ. V lost 5 bases and J 0 bases, leaving 11 bases between the germline ends. CDR3 DNA sequence: TGTGCCAGCAGCCCTACAGCGGTCTCCTACAATGAGCAGTTCTTC. Amino acid sequence: CASSPTAVSYNEQFF. Drawing the rest from reference TRBV7-6 and TRBJ2-1, the complete variable domain is GAGVSQSPRYKVTKRGQDVALRCDPISGHVSLYWYRQALGQGPEFLTYFNYEAQQDKSGLPNDRFSAERPEGSISTLTIQRTEQRDSAMYRCASSPTAVSYNEQFFGPGTRLTVL.

The rearrangement joins TRBV6-7 to TRBJ2-1; tentative D call: TRBD2 (6 bases). Being an ORF, TRBV6-7 has a function that is uncertain. Trimming pared 5 bases from V and 13 bases from J, leaving 15 bases between. The CDR3 is 12 amino acids. This CDR3 reads CASSRDSAGQFF. DNA for the CDR3: TGTGCCAGCAGTCGGGACTCCGCTGGACAGTTCTTC.